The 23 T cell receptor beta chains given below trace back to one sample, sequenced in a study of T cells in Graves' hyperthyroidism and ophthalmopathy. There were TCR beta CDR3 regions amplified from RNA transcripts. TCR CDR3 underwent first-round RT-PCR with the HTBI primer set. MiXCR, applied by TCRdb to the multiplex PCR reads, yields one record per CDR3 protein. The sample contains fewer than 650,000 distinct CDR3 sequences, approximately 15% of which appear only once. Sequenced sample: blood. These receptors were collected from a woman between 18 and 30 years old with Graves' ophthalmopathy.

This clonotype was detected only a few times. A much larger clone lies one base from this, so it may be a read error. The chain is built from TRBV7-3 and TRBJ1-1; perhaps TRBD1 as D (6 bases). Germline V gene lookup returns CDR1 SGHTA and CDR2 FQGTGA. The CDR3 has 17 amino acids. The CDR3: CASSLIPQGFMNTKAFF. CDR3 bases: TGTGCCAGCAGCTTAATACCACAGGGCTTTATGAACACTAAAGCTTTCTTT.

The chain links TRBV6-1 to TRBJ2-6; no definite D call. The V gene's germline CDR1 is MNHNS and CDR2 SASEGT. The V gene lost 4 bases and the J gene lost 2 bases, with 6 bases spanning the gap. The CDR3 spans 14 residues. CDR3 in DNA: TGTGCCAGCAGTGTCGGACCTGGGGCCAACGTCCTGACTTTC. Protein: CASSVGPGANVLTF.

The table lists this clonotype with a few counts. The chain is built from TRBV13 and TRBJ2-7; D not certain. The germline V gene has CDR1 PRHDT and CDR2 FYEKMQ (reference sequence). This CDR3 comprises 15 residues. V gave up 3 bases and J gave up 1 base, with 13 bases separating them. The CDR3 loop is CASSFSSAASYEQYF. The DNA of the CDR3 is TGTGCCAGCAGCTTTTCCTCGGCGGCTTCCTACGAGCAGTACTTC. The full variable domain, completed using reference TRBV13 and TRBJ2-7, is AAGVIQSPRHLIKEKRETATLKCYPIPRHDTVYWYQQGPGQDPQFLISFYEKMQSDKGSIPDRFSAQQFSDYHSELNMSSLELGDSALYFCASSFSSAASYEQYFGPGTRLTVT.

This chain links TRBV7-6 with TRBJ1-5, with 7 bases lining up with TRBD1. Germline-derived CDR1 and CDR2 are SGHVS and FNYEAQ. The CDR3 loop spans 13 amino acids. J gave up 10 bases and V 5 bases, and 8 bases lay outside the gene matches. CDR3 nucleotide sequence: TGTGCCAGCAGCGTAGGGACAGCCGGACCCCAGCATTTT. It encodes CASSVGTAGPQHF.

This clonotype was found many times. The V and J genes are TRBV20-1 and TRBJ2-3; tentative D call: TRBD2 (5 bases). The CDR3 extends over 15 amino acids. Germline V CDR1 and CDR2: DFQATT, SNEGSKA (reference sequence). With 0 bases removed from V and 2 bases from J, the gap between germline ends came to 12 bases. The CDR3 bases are TGCAGTGCTAGAGACTATTCGGGGTCCACAGATACGCAGTATTTT. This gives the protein CSARDYSGSTDTQYF.

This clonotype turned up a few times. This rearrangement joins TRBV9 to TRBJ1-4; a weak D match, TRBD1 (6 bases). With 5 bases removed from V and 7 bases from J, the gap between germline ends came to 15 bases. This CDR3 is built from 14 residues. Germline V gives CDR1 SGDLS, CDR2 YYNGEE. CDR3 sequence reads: CASSTGILGEKLFF. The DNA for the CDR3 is TGTGCCAGCAGTACAGGGATTTTGGGTGAAAAACTGTTTTTT.

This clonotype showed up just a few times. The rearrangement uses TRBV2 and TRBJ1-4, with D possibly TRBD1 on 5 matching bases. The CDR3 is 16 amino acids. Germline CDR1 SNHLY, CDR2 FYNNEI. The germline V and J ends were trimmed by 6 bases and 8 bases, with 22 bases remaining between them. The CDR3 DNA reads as TGTGCCAGCAGGCAGGGACCTATCGGAGGTCGGGAAAAACTGTTTTTT. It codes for CASRQGPIGGREKLFF.

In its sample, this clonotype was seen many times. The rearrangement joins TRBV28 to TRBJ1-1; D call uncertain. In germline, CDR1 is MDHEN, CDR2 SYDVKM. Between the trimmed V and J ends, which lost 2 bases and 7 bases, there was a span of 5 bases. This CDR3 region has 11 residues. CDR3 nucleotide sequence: TGTGCCAGCAGTTTAAGGTATGAAGCTTTCTTT. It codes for CASSLRYEAFF.

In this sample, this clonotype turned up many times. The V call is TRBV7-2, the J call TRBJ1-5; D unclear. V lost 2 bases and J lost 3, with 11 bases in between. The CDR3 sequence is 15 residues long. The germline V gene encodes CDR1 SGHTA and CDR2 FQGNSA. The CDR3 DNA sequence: TGTGCCAGCAGCTTAAATGTAGGGTCCAATCAGCCCCAGCATTTT. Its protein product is CASSLNVGSNQPQHF.

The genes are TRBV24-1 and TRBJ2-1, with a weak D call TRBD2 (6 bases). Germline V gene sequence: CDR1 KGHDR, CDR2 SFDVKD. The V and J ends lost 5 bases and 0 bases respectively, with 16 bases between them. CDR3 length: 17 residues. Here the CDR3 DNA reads TGTGCCACCAGTGCCGGGGGTCCTCTAAGCTCCTACAATGAGCAGTTCTTC. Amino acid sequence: CATSAGGPLSSYNEQFF.

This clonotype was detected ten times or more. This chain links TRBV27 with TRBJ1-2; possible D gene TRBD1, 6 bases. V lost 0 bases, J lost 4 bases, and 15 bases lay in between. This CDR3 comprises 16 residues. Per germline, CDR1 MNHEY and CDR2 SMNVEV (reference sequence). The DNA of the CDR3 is TGTGCCAGCAGTTTATCGGCGCAAGGGGGACTCTATGGCTACACCTTC. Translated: CASSLSAQGGLYGYTF.

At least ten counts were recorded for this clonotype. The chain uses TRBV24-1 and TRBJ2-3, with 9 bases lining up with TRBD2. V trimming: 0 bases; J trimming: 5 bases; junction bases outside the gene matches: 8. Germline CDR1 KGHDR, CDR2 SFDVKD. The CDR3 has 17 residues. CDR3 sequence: CATSDLEASGNGDTQYF. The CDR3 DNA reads TGTGCCACCAGTGATTTGGAGGCTAGCGGGAATGGAGATACGCAGTATTTT.

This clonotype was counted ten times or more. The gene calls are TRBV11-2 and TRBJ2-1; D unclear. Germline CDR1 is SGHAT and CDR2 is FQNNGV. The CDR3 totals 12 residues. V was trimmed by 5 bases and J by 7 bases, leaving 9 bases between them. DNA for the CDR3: TGTGCCAGCAGCCTTTACTGGAATGAGCAGTTCTTC. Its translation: CASSLYWNEQFF.

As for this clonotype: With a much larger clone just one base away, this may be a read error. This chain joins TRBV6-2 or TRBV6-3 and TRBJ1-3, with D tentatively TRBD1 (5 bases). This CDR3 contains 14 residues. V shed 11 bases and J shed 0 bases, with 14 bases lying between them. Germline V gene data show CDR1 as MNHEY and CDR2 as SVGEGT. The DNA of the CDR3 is TGTGCCGGCAAACGACAGAACTCTGGAAACACCATATATTTT. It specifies CAGKRQNSGNTIYF.

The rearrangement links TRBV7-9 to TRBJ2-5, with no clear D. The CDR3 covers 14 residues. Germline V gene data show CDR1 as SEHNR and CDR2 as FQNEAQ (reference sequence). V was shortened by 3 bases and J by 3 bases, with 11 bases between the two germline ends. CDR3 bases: TGTGCCAGCAGCTTCCGACTCAGAAAAGAGACCCAGTACTTC. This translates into CASSFRLRKETQYF.

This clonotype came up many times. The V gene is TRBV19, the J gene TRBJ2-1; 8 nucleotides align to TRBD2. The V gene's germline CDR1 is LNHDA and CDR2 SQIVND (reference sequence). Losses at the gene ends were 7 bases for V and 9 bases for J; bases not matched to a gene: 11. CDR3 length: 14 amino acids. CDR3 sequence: CASKGESGRGEQFF. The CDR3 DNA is TGTGCCAGTAAAGGGGAAAGCGGGAGAGGTGAGCAGTTCTTC.

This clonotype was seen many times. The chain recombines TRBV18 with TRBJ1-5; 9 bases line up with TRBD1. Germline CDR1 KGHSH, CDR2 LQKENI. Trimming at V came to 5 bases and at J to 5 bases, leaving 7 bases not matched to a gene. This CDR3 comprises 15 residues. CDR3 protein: CASSTAGTGYQPQHF. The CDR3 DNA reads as TGTGCCAGCTCAACCGCAGGGACAGGGTATCAGCCCCAGCATTTT.

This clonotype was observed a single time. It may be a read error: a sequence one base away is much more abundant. CDR3 coding DNA: TGTGGCAGCAGCCCAGCCCCCTCGAGCTCCTACAATGAGCAGTTCTTC. It encodes CGSSPAPSSSYNEQFF. The chain links TRBV7-9 to TRBJ2-1; D is unclear. The CDR3 consists of 16 residues. Germline assignment: CDR1 SEHNR and CDR2 FQNEAQ (reference sequence).

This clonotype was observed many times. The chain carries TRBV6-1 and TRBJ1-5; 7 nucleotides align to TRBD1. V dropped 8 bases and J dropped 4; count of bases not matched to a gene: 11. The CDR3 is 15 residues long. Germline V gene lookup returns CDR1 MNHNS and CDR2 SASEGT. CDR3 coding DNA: TGTGCCAGCCGAGGGAGGGGGCGGGGAAATCAGCCCCAGCATTTT. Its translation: CASRGRGRGNQPQHF.

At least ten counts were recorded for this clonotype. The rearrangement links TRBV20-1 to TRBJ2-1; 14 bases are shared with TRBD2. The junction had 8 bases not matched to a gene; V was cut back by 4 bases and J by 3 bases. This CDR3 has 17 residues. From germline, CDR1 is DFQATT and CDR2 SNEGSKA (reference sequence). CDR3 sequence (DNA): TGCAGTGCTAAGGGACTAGCGGGAGCGATAGGCTACAATGAGCAGTTCTTC. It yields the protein CSAKGLAGAIGYNEQFF.

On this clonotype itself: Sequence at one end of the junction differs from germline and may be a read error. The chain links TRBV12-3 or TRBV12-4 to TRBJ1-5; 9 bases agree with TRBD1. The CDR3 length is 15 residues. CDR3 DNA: TGTGCCAGCACCTCGGGGACAGGGAGCAATCAGCCCCGGCATTTT. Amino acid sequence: CASTSGTGSNQPRHF.

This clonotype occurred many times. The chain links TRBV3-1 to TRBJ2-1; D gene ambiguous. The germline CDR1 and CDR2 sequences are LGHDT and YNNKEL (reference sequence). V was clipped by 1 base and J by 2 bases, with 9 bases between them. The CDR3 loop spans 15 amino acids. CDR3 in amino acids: CASSQAGWAYNEQFF. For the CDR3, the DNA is TGTGCCAGCAGCCAAGCCGGCTGGGCCTACAATGAGCAGTTCTTC.

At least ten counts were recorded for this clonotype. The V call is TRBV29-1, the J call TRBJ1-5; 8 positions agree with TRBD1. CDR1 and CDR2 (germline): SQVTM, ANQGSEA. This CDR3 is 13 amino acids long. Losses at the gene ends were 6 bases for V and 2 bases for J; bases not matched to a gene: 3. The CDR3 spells CSVVTGGNQPQHF. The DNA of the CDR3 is TGCAGCGTGGTGACAGGGGGCAATCAGCCCCAGCATTTT.